This T cell receptor (beta chain) was recovered during a study of cytomegalovirus exposure and HLA in healthy donors. Points from the study as a whole: TCR beta sequences reportedly predicted most subjects' HLA-A and HLA-B alleles accurately.

The germline V gene has CDR1 SGHTA and CDR2 FQGTGA. This CDR3 spans 15 amino acids. Trimming took 1 base from V and 1 from J; bases not matched to a gene: 1. PCR was performed using 60 Vbeta and 13 Jbeta primers. The method was immunoSEQ multiplex PCR; TCRdb's version includes in-frame clones alone and lacks a portion of them. The table has about 140,000 clones, 82% seen once; the top ten hold under 2%. In the case of this clone: As yet, its antigen is unknown.

This clonotype originated in a woman in her forties in good health and CMV-seronegative. V gene TRBV7-3 combines with J gene TRBJ2-1; 7 positions match TRBD1. The sequenced sample was PBMCs. The CDR3 nucleotides read TGTGCCAGCAGCTTAATGGGACAGTCCTACAATGAGCAGTTCTTC. This encodes CASSLMGQSYNEQFF.